These 21 T cell receptor beta chains share one sample of origin, sequenced in a study of control samples from healthy donors and cancer patients (TCRdb year 2020). The library was prepared using the immunoSEQ multiplex PCR assay. TCRdb retrieved this table from immuneACCESS and kept in-frame rearrangements only. Not all clones are present; in checked studies, unresolved V genes account for under half, and no reason is known for the remainder. The sample table records 120,000 or so clones; around 89% of these occur just once. Roughly 4% of the sample lies in the top ten. Specimen: PBMCs. All receptors come from a woman aged 55-69 years with lung cancer.

Worth noting for this clone: The junction does not match germline at one end; this may be a read error. The chain has TRBV7-7 and TRBJ2-3; unclear D gene. The germline gives CDR1 SSHAT, CDR2 FNYEAQ (reference sequence). CDR3 length: 14 amino acids. The DNA for the CDR3 is TGTGCTAGCAGCTGCTCCCCCCGTACAGATACGCAGTATTTT. Protein: CASSCSPRTDTQYF.

DNA of the CDR3: TGTGCCAGTAGTATAGCAGAAGAATCAGATACGCAGTATTTT. Its protein product is CASSIAEESDTQYF. The genes are TRBV19 and TRBJ2-3, with D hard to call. The ends were cut back, 1 base at V and 4 bases at J, with 9 bases in the middle. This CDR3 comprises 14 residues. The germline V gene encodes CDR1 LNHDA and CDR2 SQIVND (reference sequence).

The chain recombines TRBV7-3 with TRBJ2-1, with unresolved D. Germline V gene lookup returns CDR1 SGHTA and CDR2 FQGTGA. Trimming removed 5 bases from V and 6 bases from J, with 14 bases in between. The CDR3 sequence is 14 residues long. In DNA form, the CDR3 reads TGTGCCAGCAGCCTGCGGCCTGACGTCAATGAGCAGTTCTTC. It encodes CASSLRPDVNEQFF.

The chain employs TRBV6-1 and TRBJ1-3; no clear D. Germline CDR1 MNHNS, CDR2 SASEGT. CDR3 size: 15 residues. Between the trimmed V and J ends, which lost 1 base and 0 bases, there was a span of 7 bases. The CDR3 bases are TGTGCCAGCAGTGAAGAGTTACTCTCTGGAAACACCATATATTTT. Protein product: CASSEELLSGNTIYF.

The table lists this clone with a count of one. The chain links TRBV5-1 to TRBJ2-6; 11 bases map to TRBD2. The CDR3 is made up of 19 amino acids. Per the germline V gene, CDR1 is SGHRS and CDR2 is YFSETQ. Losses at the gene ends were 2 bases for V and 3 bases for J; bases not matched to a gene: 10. The CDR3 DNA follows: TGCGCCAGCAGCTTAGCATCGACTAGCGGGGTAAATGGGGCCAACGTCCTGACTTTC. This codes for CASSLASTSGVNGANVLTF.

The CDR3: CASSPPGTSGNVRDTQYF. CDR3 DNA sequence: TGTGCCAGCTCACCACCTGGGACTAGCGGGAACGTAAGAGATACGCAGTATTTT. The chain joins TRBV18 to TRBJ2-3, with TRBD2 identical over 13 bases. Per the germline V gene, CDR1 is KGHSH and CDR2 is LQKENI. V lost 0 bases, J lost 5 bases, and 8 bases stayed unmatched. CDR3 length: 18 amino acids.

The chain recombines TRBV11-2 with TRBJ1-4; 7 bases map to TRBD1. V lost 5 bases and J lost 6; bases outside the gene matches: 6. The CDR3 covers 14 residues. Germline CDR1 SGHAT, CDR2 FQNNGV. CDR3 sequence reads: CASSPDRFYEKLFF. CDR3 bases: TGTGCCAGCAGCCCGGACAGGTTTTATGAAAAACTGTTTTTT.

This chain links TRBV29-1 with TRBJ2-5, with D tentatively TRBD1 or TRBD2 (5 bases each). The CDR3 has 14 residues. The germline gives CDR1 SQVTM, CDR2 ANQGSEA. V was cut by 3 bases and J by 9 bases, with 20 bases left in between. In DNA form, the CDR3 reads TGCAGCGTTGAGATTGGGACCGCCGAATTCGCCCAGTACTTC. Translated, it gives CSVEIGTAEFAQYF.

The chain recombines TRBV11-3 with TRBJ1-3; D gene uncertain. V lost 1 base and J lost 7, with 14 bases in between. CDR3 length: 15 amino acids. Germline CDR1 is SGHNT and CDR2 is YENEEA. Written as DNA, the CDR3 is TGTGCCAGCAGCTTAGGCTCACCTTTGGCCAACACCATATATTTT. This sequence encodes CASSLGSPLANTIYF.

The rearrangement uses TRBV5-6 and TRBJ1-2; TRBD1 agrees at 8 bases. J was trimmed by 2 bases and V by 6 bases; bases with no gene match: 12. The germline V gene encodes CDR1 SGHDT and CDR2 YYEEEE. This CDR3 region has 16 residues. CDR3 nucleotides: TGTGCCAGCACCCCGCCCCCGGACAGGGCGAACTATGGCTACACCTTC. This translates into CASTPPPDRANYGYTF.

The rearrangement joins TRBV5-1 to TRBJ2-2, with a weak D call TRBD2 (5 bases). In germline, CDR1 is SGHRS, CDR2 YFSETQ. Trimming cost V 0 bases and J 5 bases, with 11 bases left between them. The CDR3 extends over 15 amino acids. The CDR3 reads CASSLGAPGTGELFF. The CDR3 nucleotides are TGCGCCAGCAGCTTGGGAGCTCCGGGGACCGGGGAGCTGTTTTTT.

The J gene is TRBJ2-1, the V gene TRBV7-2; TRBD2 matches at 8 bases. Losses at the gene ends were 5 bases for V and 3 bases for J; bases not matched to a gene: 9. The CDR3 consists of 16 residues. Per germline, CDR1 SGHTA and CDR2 FQGNSA. CDR3 coding DNA: TGTGCCAGCAGCCGGGGGGGTAGCTTCATCTACAATGAGCAGTTCTTC. It specifies CASSRGGSFIYNEQFF.

The chain links TRBV6-5 to TRBJ2-2; D ambiguous. V was clipped by 5 bases and J by 1 base, with 11 bases between them. Germline V gene sequence: CDR1 MNHEY, CDR2 SVGAGI. The CDR3 is 15 amino acids. CDR3 bases: TGTGCCAGCAGTCGCGGAAGCGTGAACACCGGGGAGCTGTTTTTT. Translating gives CASSRGSVNTGELFF.

The chain uses TRBV5-1 and TRBJ2-1; tentatively, D is TRBD1 or TRBD2 (5 bases each). There are 18 residues in the CDR3. V was cut by 0 bases and J by 0 bases, with 16 bases left in between. Germline lookup yields CDR1 SGHRS and CDR2 YFSETQ. The CDR3 DNA reads as TGCGCCAGCAGCTTGGCCGGGTGGGGGTCCAGCTCCTACAATGAGCAGTTCTTC. The encoded protein is CASSLAGWGSSSYNEQFF.

V usage is TRBV27 and J usage is TRBJ2-1, with TRBD2 identical over 8 bases. V gave up 3 bases and J gave up 2 bases; unmatched junction bases: 6. Germline V CDR1 and CDR2: MNHEY, SMNVEV (reference sequence). The CDR3 runs 16 residues. The CDR3 sequence is CASSFAGGGPYNEQFF. For the CDR3, the DNA is TGTGCCAGCAGTTTTGCGGGCGGGGGGCCCTACAATGAGCAGTTCTTC.

This rearrangement joins TRBV5-1 to TRBJ2-1; TRBD1 agrees at 8 bases. The junction had 12 bases not matched to a gene; V was cut back by 0 bases and J by 1 base. In germline, CDR1 is SGHRS, CDR2 YFSETQ. There are 19 residues in the CDR3. The CDR3 DNA reads TGCGCCAGCAGCTTGGGGTTCCATATACAGGGGGGATCCTACAATGAGCAGTTCTTC. It is translated as CASSLGFHIQGGSYNEQFF.

The J gene is TRBJ2-1, the V gene TRBV3-1 (or the pseudogene TRBV3-2); D unclear. The germline V gene has CDR1 LGHDT and CDR2 YNNKEL (reference sequence). CDR3 length equals 15 residues. Trimming took 1 base from V and 3 from J, leaving 10 bases between them. CDR3 loop: CASSQGSGNYNEQFF. The CDR3 DNA reads TGTGCCAGCAGCCAAGGATCTGGAAACTACAATGAGCAGTTCTTC.

The genes are TRBV14 and TRBJ1-2; the D gene is possibly TRBD1 (5 bases). Germline V CDR1 and CDR2: SGHDN, FVKESK. The CDR3 runs to 13 residues. The V end lost 1 base, the J end lost 9 bases, and 12 bases lay between the germline ends. CDR3 nucleotides: TGTGCCAGCAGCCAAGTCTGGGGCAGCAGCTACACCTTC. It translates to CASSQVWGSSYTF. The full variable domain, with the rest looked up from reference TRBV14 and TRBJ1-2, is EAGVTQFPSHSVIEKGQTVTLRCDPISGHDNLYWYRRVMGKEIKFLLHFVKESKQDESGMPNNRFLAERTGGTYSTLKVQPAELEDSGVYFCASSQVWGSSYTFGSGTRLTVV.

The chain joins TRBV27 to TRBJ1-5, with 7 bases fitting TRBD1. The germline V gene has CDR1 MNHEY and CDR2 SMNVEV (reference sequence). CDR3 length: 14 amino acids. The junction had 4 bases not matched to a gene; V was cut back by 6 bases and J by 2 bases. CDR3 sequence reads: CASRNGQGNQPQHF. CDR3 in DNA: TGTGCCAGCAGGAACGGACAGGGCAATCAGCCCCAGCATTTT.

This clone turned up a few times. This rearrangement joins TRBV12-3 or TRBV12-4 to TRBJ2-1, with D possibly matching TRBD1 (6 bases). Trimming took off 6 bases at V and 9 bases at J, with 12 bases between the two ends. This CDR3 comprises 12 residues. The CDR3 protein is CASRQGIGEQFF. CDR3 sequence (DNA): TGTGCCAGCAGACAGGGAATCGGTGAGCAGTTCTTC.

The genes are TRBV19 and TRBJ1-5, with D hard to call. In germline, CDR1 is LNHDA, CDR2 SQIVND (reference sequence). Between the trimmed V and J ends, which lost 3 bases and 0 bases, there was a span of 9 bases. This CDR3 has 15 amino acids. The CDR3 DNA reads TGTGCCAGTAGTATCCAGGCCTATAGCAATCAGCCCCAGCATTTT. Its protein product is CASSIQAYSNQPQHF.